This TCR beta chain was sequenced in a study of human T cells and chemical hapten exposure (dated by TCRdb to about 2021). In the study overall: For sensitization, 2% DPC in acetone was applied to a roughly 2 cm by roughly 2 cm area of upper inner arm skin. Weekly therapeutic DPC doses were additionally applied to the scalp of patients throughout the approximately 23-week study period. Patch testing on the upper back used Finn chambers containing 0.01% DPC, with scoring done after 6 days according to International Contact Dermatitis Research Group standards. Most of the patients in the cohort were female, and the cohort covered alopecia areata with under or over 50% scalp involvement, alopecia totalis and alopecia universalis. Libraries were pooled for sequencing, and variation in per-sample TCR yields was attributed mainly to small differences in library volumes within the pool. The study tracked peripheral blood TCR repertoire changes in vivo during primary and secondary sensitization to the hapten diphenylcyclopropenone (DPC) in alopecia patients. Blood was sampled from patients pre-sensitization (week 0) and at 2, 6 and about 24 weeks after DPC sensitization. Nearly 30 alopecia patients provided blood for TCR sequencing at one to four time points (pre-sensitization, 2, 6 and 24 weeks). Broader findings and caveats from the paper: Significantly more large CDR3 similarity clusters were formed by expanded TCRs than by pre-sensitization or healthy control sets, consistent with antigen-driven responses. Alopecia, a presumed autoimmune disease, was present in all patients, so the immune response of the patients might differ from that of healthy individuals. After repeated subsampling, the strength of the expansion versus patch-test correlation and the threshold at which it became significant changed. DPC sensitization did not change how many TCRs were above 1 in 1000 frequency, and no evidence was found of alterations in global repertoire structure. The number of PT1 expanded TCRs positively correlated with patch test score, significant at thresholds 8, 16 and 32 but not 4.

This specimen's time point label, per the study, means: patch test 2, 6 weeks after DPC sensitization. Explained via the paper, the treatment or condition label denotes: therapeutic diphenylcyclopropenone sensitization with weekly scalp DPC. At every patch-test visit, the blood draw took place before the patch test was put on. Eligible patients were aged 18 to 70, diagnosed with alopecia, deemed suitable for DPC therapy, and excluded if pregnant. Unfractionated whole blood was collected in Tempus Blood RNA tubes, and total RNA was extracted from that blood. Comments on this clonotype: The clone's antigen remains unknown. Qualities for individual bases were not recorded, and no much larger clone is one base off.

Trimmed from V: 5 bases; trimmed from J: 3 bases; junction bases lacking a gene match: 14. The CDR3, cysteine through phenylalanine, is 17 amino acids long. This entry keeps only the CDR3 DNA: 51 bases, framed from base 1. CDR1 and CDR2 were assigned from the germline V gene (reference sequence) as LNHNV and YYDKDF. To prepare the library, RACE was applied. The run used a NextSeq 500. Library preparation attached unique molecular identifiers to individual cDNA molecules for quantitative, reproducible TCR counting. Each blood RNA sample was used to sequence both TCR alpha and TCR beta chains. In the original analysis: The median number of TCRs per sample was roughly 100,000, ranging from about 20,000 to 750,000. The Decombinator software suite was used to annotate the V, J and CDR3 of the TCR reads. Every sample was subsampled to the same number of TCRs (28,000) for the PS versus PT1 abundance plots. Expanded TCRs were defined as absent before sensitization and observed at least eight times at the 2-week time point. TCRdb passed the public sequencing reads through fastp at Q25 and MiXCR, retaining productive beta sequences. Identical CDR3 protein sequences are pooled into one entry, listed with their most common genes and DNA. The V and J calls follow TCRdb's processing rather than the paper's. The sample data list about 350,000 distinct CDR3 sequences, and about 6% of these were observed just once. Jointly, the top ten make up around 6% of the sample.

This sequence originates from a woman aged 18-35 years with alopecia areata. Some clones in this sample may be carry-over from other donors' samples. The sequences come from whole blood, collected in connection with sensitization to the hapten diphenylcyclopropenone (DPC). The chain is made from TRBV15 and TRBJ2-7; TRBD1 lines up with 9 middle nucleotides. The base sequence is TGTGCCACCAGCTCTTACCCGGGACAGGGTAGTATCTACGAGCAGTACTTC. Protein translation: CATSSYPGQGSIYEQYF.